The 23 T cell receptor beta chains below all came from one sample that was sequenced in a study of blood T cells in healthy people across ages. For the second PCR, which ran for about 7 to 11 cycles, a sample-barcoded 5' primer and a J-beta primer mix were used. TCRdb reprocessed the 5' RACE reads via MiXCR and lists one record per CDR3 protein. Of hundreds of thousands of distinct CDR3 sequences detected, roughly 49% appear once; the ten largest clones hold 25% to 35%. The source material was blood. Receptor source: a woman aged 60 to 75 in good health.

This chain uses TRBV3-1 with TRBJ2-7, with D uncertain. The J call is doubtful: the DNA matches TRBJ2-5 better. This CDR3 spans 12 amino acids. Germline values: CDR1 LGHDT, CDR2 YNNKEL (reference sequence). The CDR3 protein is CASNRDERTQYF. The CDR3 nucleotides read TGTGCCAGCAACCGCGATGAAAGGACCCAGTACTTC.

The rearrangement uses TRBV10-3 and TRBJ2-5; possible D gene TRBD1, 5 bases. V was cut by 0 bases and J by 5 bases, with 16 bases left in between. This CDR3 comprises 16 residues. From germline, CDR1 is ENHRY and CDR2 SYGVKD. The CDR3 spells CAISESFQGVPETQYF. CDR3 nucleotide sequence: TGTGCCATCAGTGAGTCTTTTCAAGGGGTGCCGGAGACCCAGTACTTC.

For this clonotype: One end of the junction is discordant with germline, which a read error may explain. The V call is TRBV2, the J call TRBJ2-4; 8 nucleotides align to TRBD1. The DNA end is a closer match to TRBJ2-7, so the J assignment may be wrong. The CDR3 extends over 12 amino acids. CDR1 is SNHLY and CDR2 is FYNNEI in the germline V gene. CDR3 nucleotide sequence: TGCGCCAGCACCTTGACAGGGGACGAGCAGTACTTC. This codes for CASTLTGDEQYF.

The V gene is TRBV7-9, the J gene TRBJ1-2, with D possibly matching TRBD1 (6 bases). The germline gives CDR1 SEHNR, CDR2 FQNEAQ (reference sequence). The CDR3 loop spans 13 amino acids. V lost 4 bases and J 5 bases, leaving 11 bases between the germline ends. This CDR3 is CASSSSQGYGYTF. The CDR3, as DNA: TGTGCCAGCAGCTCCAGCCAGGGGTATGGCTACACCTTC.

This sequence joins TRBV9 and TRBJ2-1; 7 positions agree with TRBD2. After removal of 1 base from V and 2 bases from J, the junction contained 6 bases not matched to a gene. Germline assignment: CDR1 SGDLS and CDR2 YYNGEE. The CDR3 runs to 16 residues. CDR3 coding DNA: TGTGCCAGCAGCGTACGGGCTAGCGGCACCTACAATGAGCAGTTCTTC. Protein product: CASSVRASGTYNEQFF. The complete variable domain, with remaining parts taken from reference TRBV9 and TRBJ2-1, reads DSGVTQTPKHLITATGQRVTLRCSPRSGDLSVYWYQQSLDQGLQFLIQYYNGEERAKGNILERFSAQQFPDLHSELNLSSLELGDSALYFCASSVRASGTYNEQFFGPGTRLTVL.

Only a few counts were recorded for this clonotype. The chain couples TRBV5-6 to TRBJ2-3, with 7 bases matching TRBD2. The CDR3 length is 15 residues. The germline V gene encodes CDR1 SGHDT and CDR2 YYEEEE. Trimming at V came to 4 bases and at J to 0 bases, leaving 5 bases not matched to a gene. The CDR3 DNA reads TGTGCCAGCAGCCCCCTAGCGGATAGCACAGATACGCAGTATTTT. Encoded protein: CASSPLADSTDTQYF.

The chain links TRBV5-1 to TRBJ1-5; D might be TRBD1 (6 bases). The V gene lost 1 base and the J gene lost 4 bases, with 15 bases spanning the gap. The CDR3 contains 16 residues. The germline V gene has CDR1 SGHRS and CDR2 YFSETQ. The CDR3: CASSLRPGDPNQPQHF. In nucleotides, the CDR3 is TGCGCCAGCAGCTTGAGACCAGGGGACCCGAATCAGCCCCAGCATTTT.

The CDR3 coding sequence is TGTGCCAGCAGGGACCGACAGGGTATATTGGGTGGTAGCAATCAGCCCCAGCATTTT. Its protein product is CASRDRQGILGGSNQPQHF. The V call is TRBV2, the J call TRBJ1-5; 7 nucleotides line up with TRBD1. After removal of 6 bases from V and 0 bases from J, the junction contained 17 bases not matched to a gene. Germline CDR1 SNHLY, CDR2 FYNNEI. The CDR3 has 19 amino acids.

This clonotype was counted between two and nine times. The rearrangement links TRBV24-1 to TRBJ2-5; 10 bases map to TRBD1. Per germline, CDR1 KGHDR and CDR2 SFDVKD. This CDR3 region has 15 residues. The V gene end was trimmed by 4 bases and the J gene end by 11 bases; junction bases not matched to a gene: 12. The CDR3 region has the DNA TGTGCCACCAGTGACTCCCGACAGGGGGCTCAAGAGCAGTACTTC. It yields the protein CATSDSRQGAQEQYF.

This clonotype was observed a few times. This sequence joins TRBV20-1 and TRBJ2-7, with a possible D match to TRBD1 (6 bases). The CDR3 is 15 residues long. Germline assignment: CDR1 DFQATT and CDR2 SNEGSKA (reference sequence). The V end lost 2 bases, the J end lost 4 bases, and 18 bases lay between the germline ends. CDR3 coding DNA: TGCAGTGCTAGACCCGTGAGCGGACAGTTATACGAGCAGTACTTC. Amino acid sequence: CSARPVSGQLYEQYF.

Only a few counts were recorded for this clonotype. The chain has TRBV5-1 and TRBJ2-1; D ambiguous. V gave up 7 bases and J gave up 5 bases, with 16 bases separating them. The CDR3 covers 14 residues. Germline lookup yields CDR1 SGHRS and CDR2 YFSETQ. CDR3 region: CASSNRAYNNEQFF. CDR3 coding DNA: TGCGCCAGCTCAAACCGGGCCTACAACAATGAGCAGTTCTTC.

In its sample, this clonotype was seen many times. The chain uses TRBV5-1 and TRBJ2-1, with TRBD2 as a possible D gene (6 bases). The CDR3 is made up of 14 amino acids. V shed 4 bases and J shed 5 bases, with 13 bases lying between them. Germline CDR1 and CDR2: SGHRS and YFSETQ. The CDR3, as DNA: TGCGCCAGCAGCCGGGGAGGATCCGACAATGAGCAGTTCTTC. Translated, it gives CASSRGGSDNEQFF.

Details on this clonotype: A junction end diverges from the germline sequence, so it may reflect a read error. This chain uses TRBV20-1 with TRBJ1-2; no clear D. Germline V gene lookup returns CDR1 DFQATT and CDR2 SNEGSKA (reference sequence). The CDR3 has 13 amino acids. CDR3 bases: TGCAGTGCTAGAGATACCTCTAACTATGGCCACACCTTC. Encoded protein: CSARDTSNYGHTF.

The rearrangement uses TRBV30 and TRBJ2-1, with 8 bases fitting TRBD1. CDR3 length: 14 amino acids. V gave up 0 bases and J gave up 6 bases; unmatched junction bases: 4. CDR1 is GTSNPN and CDR2 is SVGIG in the germline V gene (reference sequence). For the CDR3, the DNA is TGTGCCTGGAGTGTACGCGGGACAGGCAATGAGCAGTTCTTC. Protein sequence: CAWSVRGTGNEQFF.

The chain has TRBV7-2 and TRBJ2-2; 9 bases fit TRBD2. With 4 bases clipped from V and 8 bases from J, the junction kept 8 bases outside the gene matches. The CDR3 runs 15 residues. Germline values: CDR1 SGHTA, CDR2 FQGNSA. The CDR3: CASSSHYLAGGELFF. The DNA of the CDR3 is TGTGCCAGCAGCTCTCATTATCTAGCGGGAGGGGAGCTGTTTTTT.

The chain carries TRBV3-1 and TRBJ2-5; 7 positions agree with TRBD2. The DNA end favors TRBJ2-1, so the J call may be wrong. Germline V gene data show CDR1 as LGHDT and CDR2 as YNNKEL (reference sequence). CDR3 length: 13 residues. The CDR3 bases are TGTGCCAGCAGCCACGGTCCCGGGACTACCCAGTTCTTC. Amino acid sequence: CASSHGPGTTQFF.

The chain recombines TRBV7-9 with TRBJ2-5; D not certain. V gave up 1 base and J gave up 0 bases, with 18 bases separating them. The V gene's germline CDR1 is SEHNR and CDR2 FQNEAQ (reference sequence). The length of the CDR3 is 18 residues. CDR3: CASSLGAYRTKYQETQYF. CDR3 DNA sequence: TGTGCCAGCAGCTTAGGAGCTTATAGGACCAAGTACCAAGAGACCCAGTACTTC.

This clonotype appeared a few times. V is TRBV3-1 and J is TRBJ2-4; 7 positions agree with TRBD1. The CDR3 has 16 residues. Germline V gene data show CDR1 as LGHDT and CDR2 as YNNKEL (reference sequence). The trim removed 0 bases at V and 6 bases at J, leaving 8 bases unmatched. CDR3 protein: CASSQDLTGTANIQYF. The CDR3 nucleotides are TGTGCCAGCAGCCAAGACCTTACCGGGACAGCAAACATTCAGTACTTC.

This clonotype was recorded only once. The CDR3 DNA sequence: TGTGCCAGCTCACTGAGGACCCCGACAGAGAATGAGCAGTTCTTC. Translation gives CASSLRTPTENEQFF. The gene calls are TRBV18 and TRBJ2-1; D is perhaps TRBD1 (5 bases). Trimming removed 4 bases from V and 7 bases from J, with 17 bases in between. CDR1 is KGHSH and CDR2 is LQKENI in the germline V gene. This CDR3 comprises 15 residues.

Comments on this clonotype: One end of the junction varies from germline; a read error may be responsible. The gene calls are TRBV28 and TRBJ1-2; no reliable D call. CDR3 length: 13 residues. Germline loops: CDR1 MDHEN, CDR2 SYDVKM. The CDR3, as DNA: TGTGCCGGCAGTTTAAGGAGGGAAAATGGCTACACCTTC. Translation: CAGSLRRENGYTF.

The chain couples TRBV28 to TRBJ2-5; 9 bases line up with TRBD2. Germline CDR1 MDHEN, CDR2 SYDVKM. With 1 base clipped from V and 4 bases from J, the junction kept 19 bases outside the gene matches. This CDR3 spans 20 amino acids. CDR3 sequence: CASSLSPLTWGGRGGETQYF. CDR3 coding DNA: TGTGCCAGCAGTTTATCACCCCTGACTTGGGGCGGGAGGGGAGGAGAGACCCAGTACTTC.

The J gene is TRBJ2-1, the V gene TRBV6-2 or TRBV6-3; 9 positions match TRBD2. The CDR3 sequence is 16 residues long. With 6 bases clipped from V and 7 bases from J, the junction kept 13 bases outside the gene matches. Germline V lookup: CDR1 MNHEY, CDR2 SVGEGT. CDR3 nucleotide sequence: TGTGCCAGCAGCCCTCCGCAGGCGGGAGGGCCTAATGAGCAGTTCTTC. Residues: CASSPPQAGGPNEQFF.

This clonotype appeared a single time. This chain's CDR3 is CASSRQTTNEKLFF. The CDR3 DNA sequence: TGTGCCAGCAGCCGGCAGACAACTAATGAAAAACTGTTTTTT. J is TRBJ1-4 and V is TRBV3-1; no firm D call. Germline V gene sequence: CDR1 LGHDT, CDR2 YNNKEL (reference sequence). The V end was cut by 4 bases, the J end by 0 bases, with 6 bases between. This CDR3 is 14 amino acids long. The full variable domain, with the rest looked up from reference TRBV3-1 and TRBJ1-4, is DTAVSQTPKYLVTQMGNDKSIKCEQNLGHDTMYWYKQDSKKFLKIMFSYNNKELIINETVPNRFSPKSPDKAHLNLHINSLELGDSAVYFCASSRQTTNEKLFFGSGTQLSVL.